This is a list of T cell receptor beta chains from one sample in a study of cytomegalovirus exposure and HLA in healthy donors. Some clones are missing from TCRdb's copy, which holds only in-frame ones; the method was immunoSEQ multiplex PCR. This table holds 120,000 to 150,000 clones, 75% to 90% found once. The sample consisted of PBMCs. The receptors were gathered from a female donor in good health and CMV-seronegative. CDR3s include the opening cysteine and the closing phenylalanine or tryptophan. The D gene is left open where the match is weak. A row's size may be missing; if present it is once, few, many or a size class.

v_call	j_call	clone_size	d_call	cdr3_aa	cdr3_nt
TRBV6-1	TRBJ2-1	few	TRBD2	CASSDAALAGALKGEQFF	TGTGCCAGCAGTGATGCCGCACTAGCGGGAGCTCTAAAGGGTGAGCAGTTCTTC
TRBV6-1	TRBJ1-3	once	NA	CASSEGYALGNTIYF	TGTGCCAGCAGTGAGGGCTACGCGTTGGGAAACACCATATATTTT
TRBV5-4	TRBJ2-1	NA	NA	CASSLPTGPLYNEQFF	TGTGCCAGCAGCTTGCCTACTGGGCCCCTTTACAATGAGCAGTTCTTC
TRBV28	TRBJ1-2	NA	TRBD1	CASSLLRGLFGYTF	TGTGCCAGCAGCCTCCTCAGGGGGCTATTTGGCTACACCTTC
TRBV2	TRBJ2-1	NA	NA	CASNSGLSYNEQFF	TGTGCCAGCAACTCAGGGTTGTCCTACAATGAGCAGTTCTTC
TRBV28	TRBJ2-1	NA	NA	CASSLGGGGTDEQFF	TGTGCCAGCAGCCTGGGTGGGGGAGGAACCGATGAGCAGTTCTTC
TRBV5-1	TRBJ2-3	NA	NA	CASSLVAGGTDTQYF	TGCGCCAGCAGCTTGGTGGCGGGTGGCACAGATACGCAGTATTTT
TRBV6-1	TRBJ2-1	NA	TRBD2	CASSGRLAGDNEQFF	TGTGCCAGCAGTGGAAGGCTAGCGGGGGACAATGAGCAGTTCTTC
TRBV7-6	TRBJ2-5	NA	TRBD1	CASSLRVDQGARQETQYF	TGTGCCAGCAGCTTACGTGTCGACCAGGGGGCGCGGCAAGAGACCCAGTACTTC
TRBV29-1	TRBJ2-5	once	TRBD1	CSVELTLDRGYQETQYF	TGCAGCGTTGAACTGACCCTGGACAGGGGATATCAAGAGACCCAGTACTTC
TRBV4-1	TRBJ2-7	NA	TRBD1	CASSHLRTGNYEQYF	TGCGCCAGCAGCCATCTTCGGACAGGGAACTACGAGCAGTACTTC
TRBV6-6	TRBJ2-5	NA	NA	CASSYADKETQYF	TGTGCCAGCAGTTACGCCGACAAGGAGACCCAGTACTTC
TRBV27	TRBJ2-7	NA	TRBD1	CASSPPGQGAREQYF	TGTGCCAGCAGTCCGCCTGGACAGGGGGCGAGGGAGCAGTACTTC
TRBV18	TRBJ2-1	NA	TRBD1	CASSPQTQGASYNEQFF	TGTGCCAGCTCACCACAAACACAGGGGGCATCATACAATGAGCAGTTCTTC
TRBV4-1	TRBJ2-1	NA	TRBD2	CASSRLAGAANEQFF	TGCGCCAGCAGCCGGCTAGCGGGAGCCGCCAATGAGCAGTTCTTC
TRBV5-1	TRBJ2-1	NA	NA	CASSLDGSVQFF	TGCGCCAGCAGCTTGGATGGGAGCGTGCAGTTCTTC
TRBV4-1	TRBJ2-1	once	TRBD1	CASSDETGRNREQFF	TGCGCCAGCAGCGACGAGACAGGGAGAAATCGTGAGCAGTTCTTC
TRBV29-1	TRBJ1-1	NA	TRBD1	CSVVGQFMNTEAFF	TGCAGCGTTGTGGGACAGTTCATGAACACTGAAGCTTTCTTT
TRBV2	TRBJ1-4	NA	TRBD1	CASSGDRSDEKLFF	TGTGCCAGCAGTGGGGACAGAAGCGATGAAAAACTGTTTTTT
TRBV28	TRBJ2-7	NA	TRBD2	CASSFSRTSGNYEQYF	TGTGCCAGCAGTTTTTCACGGACTAGCGGGAACTACGAGCAGTACTTC
TRBV28	TRBJ1-5	few	NA	CASSLPAPSNQPQHF	TGTGCCAGCAGTTTACCAGCGCCGAGCAATCAGCCCCAGCATTTT
TRBV15	TRBJ2-1	NA	NA	CATSREATGHYNEQFF	TGTGCCACCAGCAGAGAAGCGACAGGCCATTACAATGAGCAGTTCTTC
TRBV5-1	TRBJ2-5	NA	TRBD1	CASSRGQGLGKETQYF	TGCGCCAGCAGCAGAGGACAGGGACTTGGAAAAGAGACCCAGTACTTC
TRBV25-1	TRBJ2-5	NA	NA	CASSGAGWKTQYF	TGTGCCAGCAGTGGTGCGGGATGGAAGACCCAGTACTTC
TRBV6-1	TRBJ2-5	NA	NA	CASSAPGRGRETQYF	TGTGCCAGCAGTGCCCCCGGTCGTGGGAGGGAGACCCAGTACTTC
TRBV7-6	TRBJ2-5	NA	NA	CASSLAVGQGRETQYF	TGTGCCAGCAGCTTAGCGGTAGGGCAGGGAAGAGAGACCCAGTACTTC
TRBV27	TRBJ1-3	NA	NA	CASRGLGNTIYF	TGTGCCAGCAGGGGGCTTGGAAACACCATATATTTT
TRBV19	TRBJ2-3	NA	NA	CASRPLRGDTDTQYF	TGTGCCAGTAGACCCCTCAGGGGGGACACAGATACGCAGTATTTT
TRBV2	TRBJ1-1	NA	TRBD1	CASSDGQANTEAFF	TGTGCCAGCAGTGATGGACAGGCGAACACTGAAGCTTTCTTT
TRBV2	TRBJ2-7	NA	NA	CASSAGNAPTYEQYF	TGTGCCAGCAGTGCCGGGAACGCGCCTACCTACGAGCAGTACTTC
TRBV5-8	TRBJ2-1	once	NA	CASSFRTTFDEQFF	TGTGCCAGCAGCTTCCGGACTACGTTCGATGAGCAGTTCTTC
TRBV19	TRBJ1-1	NA	TRBD1	CASSILTGGKAFF	TGTGCCAGTAGTATATTGACAGGGGGCAAAGCTTTCTTT
TRBV30	TRBJ2-1	NA	TRBD2	CAWDTLAGVNEQFF	TGTGCCTGGGACACACTAGCGGGAGTCAATGAGCAGTTCTTC
TRBV5-1	TRBJ1-1	NA	NA	CASSLESEINTEAFF	TGCGCCAGCAGCTTGGAGTCGGAGATTAACACTGAAGCTTTCTTT
TRBV4-2	TRBJ2-3	once	TRBD2	CASSQNWGGTDTQYF	TGTGCCAGCAGCCAAAATTGGGGAGGGACAGATACGCAGTATTTT
TRBV6-1	TRBJ2-1	NA	TRBD2	CASNLGTSSYEQFF	TGTGCCAGCAACCTGGGGACTAGCAGTTATGAGCAGTTCTTC
TRBV11-2	TRBJ2-7	NA	TRBD2	CASSFSTSRAYEQYF	TGTGCCAGCAGCTTCTCGACTAGCAGAGCCTACGAGCAGTACTTC
TRBV28	TRBJ2-7	NA	NA	CASSSKGLSYEQYF	TGTGCCAGCAGTTCTAAGGGACTTTCCTACGAGCAGTACTTC
TRBV5-1	TRBJ2-5	NA	TRBD2	CASSWTGWEGKETQYF	TGCGCCAGCAGCTGGACGGGCTGGGAGGGGAAAGAGACCCAGTACTTC
TRBV6-5	TRBJ1-2	NA	NA	CASSYSNRNRAGYTF	TGTGCCAGCAGTTACTCGAATCGTAACAGAGCAGGCTACACCTTC
TRBV5-1	TRBJ2-7	once	TRBD2	CASRVDLAGYYEQYF	TGCGCCAGCAGAGTGGACCTAGCGGGTTACTACGAGCAGTACTTC
TRBV6-5	TRBJ1-1	NA	NA	CASSYDSRVNTEAFF	TGTGCCAGCAGTTACGACAGCCGAGTGAACACTGAAGCTTTCTTT
TRBV5-4	TRBJ1-2	NA	TRBD1	CASSSRRGLGYTF	TGTGCCAGCAGCTCCCGTAGGGGGCTCGGCTACACCTTC
TRBV7-9	TRBJ2-2	NA	NA	CASSLPGADTGELFF	TGTGCCAGCAGCCTGCCAGGGGCGGACACCGGGGAGCTGTTTTTT
TRBV7-3	TRBJ2-3	NA	TRBD2	CASSLRASLAGGVSTDTQYF	TGTGCCAGCAGCTTAAGAGCGTCACTAGCGGGAGGGGTGTCGACAGATACGCAGTATTTT
TRBV6-5	TRBJ1-3	NA	NA	CASTDSLSGNTIYF	TGTGCCAGCACCGACAGCCTCTCTGGAAACACCATATATTTT
TRBV19	TRBJ2-7	few	NA	CASSIGLSYEQYF	TGTGCCAGTAGTATCGGTCTCTCCTACGAGCAGTACTTC
TRBV28	TRBJ2-7	NA	TRBD1	CASGRDRGYEQYF	TGTGCCAGCGGCCGGGACAGGGGCTACGAGCAGTACTTC
TRBV29-1	TRBJ2-3	few	NA	CSAKAGSTDTQYF	TGCAGCGCAAAGGCGGGAAGCACAGATACGCAGTATTTT
TRBV7-6	TRBJ2-7	NA	NA	CASSLELGTPEQYF	TGTGCCAGCAGCTTAGAGTTGGGGACTCCCGAGCAGTACTTC
TRBV7-9	TRBJ1-2	NA	NA	CASSLDGFWEANYGYTF	TGTGCCAGCAGCTTAGATGGTTTCTGGGAGGCTAACTATGGCTACACCTTC